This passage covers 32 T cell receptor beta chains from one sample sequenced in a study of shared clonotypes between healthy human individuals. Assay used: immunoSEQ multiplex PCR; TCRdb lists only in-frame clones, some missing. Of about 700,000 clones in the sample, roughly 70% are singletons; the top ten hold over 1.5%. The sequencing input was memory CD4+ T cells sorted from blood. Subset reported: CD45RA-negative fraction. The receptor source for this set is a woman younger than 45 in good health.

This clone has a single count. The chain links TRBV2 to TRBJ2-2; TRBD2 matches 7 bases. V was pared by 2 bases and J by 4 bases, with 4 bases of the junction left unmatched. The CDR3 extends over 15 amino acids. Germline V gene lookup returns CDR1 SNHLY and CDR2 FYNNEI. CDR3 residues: CASSELPGGTGELFF. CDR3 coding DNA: TGTGCCAGCAGTGAACTTCCGGGAGGCACCGGGGAGCTGTTTTTT.

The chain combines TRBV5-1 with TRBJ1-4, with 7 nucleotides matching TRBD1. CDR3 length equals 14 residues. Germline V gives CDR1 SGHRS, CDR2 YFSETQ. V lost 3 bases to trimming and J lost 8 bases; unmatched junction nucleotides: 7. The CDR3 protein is CASSSQGRFEKLFF. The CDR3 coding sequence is TGCGCCAGCAGCTCACAGGGGCGATTCGAAAAACTGTTTTTT.

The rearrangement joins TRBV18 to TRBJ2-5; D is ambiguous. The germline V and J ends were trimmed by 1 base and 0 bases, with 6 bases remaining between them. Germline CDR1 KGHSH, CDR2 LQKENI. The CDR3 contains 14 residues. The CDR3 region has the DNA TGTGCCAGCTCACCACGTCCGGACCAAGAGACCCAGTACTTC. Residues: CASSPRPDQETQYF.

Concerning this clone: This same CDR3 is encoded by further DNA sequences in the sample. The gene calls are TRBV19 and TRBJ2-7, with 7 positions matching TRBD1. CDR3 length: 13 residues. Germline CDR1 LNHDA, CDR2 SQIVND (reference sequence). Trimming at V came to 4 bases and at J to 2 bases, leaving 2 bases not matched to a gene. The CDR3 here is CASSRTGTYEQYF. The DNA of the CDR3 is TGTGCCAGTAGTAGGACAGGCACCTACGAGCAGTACTTC.

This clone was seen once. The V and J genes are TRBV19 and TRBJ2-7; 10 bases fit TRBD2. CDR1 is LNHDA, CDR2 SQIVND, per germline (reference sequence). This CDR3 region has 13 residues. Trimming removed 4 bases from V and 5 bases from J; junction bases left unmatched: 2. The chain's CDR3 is CASSTGLADEQYF. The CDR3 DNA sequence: TGTGCCAGTAGTACCGGACTAGCGGACGAGCAGTACTTC.

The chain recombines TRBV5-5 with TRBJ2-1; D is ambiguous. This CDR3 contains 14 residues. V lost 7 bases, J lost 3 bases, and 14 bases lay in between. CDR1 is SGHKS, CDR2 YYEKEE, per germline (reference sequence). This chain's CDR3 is CASERTGSYNEQFF. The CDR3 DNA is TGTGCCAGCGAACGGACCGGCAGCTACAATGAGCAGTTCTTC. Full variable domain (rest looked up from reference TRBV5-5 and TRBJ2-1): DAGVTQSPTHLIKTRGQQVTLRCSPISGHKSVSWYQQVLGQGPQFIFQYYEKEERGRGNFPDRFSARQFPNYSSELNVNALLLGDSALYLCASERTGSYNEQFFGPGTRLTVL.

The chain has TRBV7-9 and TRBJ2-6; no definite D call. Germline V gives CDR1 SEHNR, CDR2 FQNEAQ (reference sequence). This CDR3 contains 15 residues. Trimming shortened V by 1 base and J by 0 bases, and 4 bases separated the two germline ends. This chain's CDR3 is CASSLGSSGANVLTF. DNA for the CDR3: TGTGCCAGCAGCTTAGGCAGCTCTGGGGCCAACGTCCTGACTTTC.

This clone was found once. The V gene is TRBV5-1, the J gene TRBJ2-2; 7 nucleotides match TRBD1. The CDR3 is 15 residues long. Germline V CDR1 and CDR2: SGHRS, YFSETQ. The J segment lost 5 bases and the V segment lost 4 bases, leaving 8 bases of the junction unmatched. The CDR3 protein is CASSPGTELTGELFF. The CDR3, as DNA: TGCGCCAGCAGCCCGGGGACAGAACTGACCGGGGAGCTGTTTTTT. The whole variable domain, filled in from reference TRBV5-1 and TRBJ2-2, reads KAGVTQTPRYLIKTRGQQVTLSCSPISGHRSVSWYQQTPGQGLQFLFEYFSETQRNKGNFPGRFSGRQFSNSRSEMNVSTLELGDSALYLCASSPGTELTGELFFGEGSRLTVL.

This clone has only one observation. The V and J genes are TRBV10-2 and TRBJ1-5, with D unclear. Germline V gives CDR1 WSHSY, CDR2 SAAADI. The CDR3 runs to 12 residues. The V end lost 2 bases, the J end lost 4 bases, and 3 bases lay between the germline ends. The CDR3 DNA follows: TGCGCCAGCAGTGAGCCTAATCAGCCCCAGCATTTT. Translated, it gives CASSEPNQPQHF.

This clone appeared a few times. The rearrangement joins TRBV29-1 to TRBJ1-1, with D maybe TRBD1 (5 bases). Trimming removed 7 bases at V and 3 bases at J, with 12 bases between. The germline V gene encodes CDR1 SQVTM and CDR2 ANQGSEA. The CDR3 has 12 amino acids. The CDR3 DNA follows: TGCAGCGCGAGCGACAGTGACACTGAAGCTTTCTTT. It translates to CSASDSDTEAFF.

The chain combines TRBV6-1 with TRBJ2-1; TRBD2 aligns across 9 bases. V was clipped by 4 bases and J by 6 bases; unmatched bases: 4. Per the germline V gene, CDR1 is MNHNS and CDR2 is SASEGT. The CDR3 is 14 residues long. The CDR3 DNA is TGTGCCAGCAGTGGCCCGGGACTAGCCAATGAGCAGTTCTTC. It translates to CASSGPGLANEQFF.

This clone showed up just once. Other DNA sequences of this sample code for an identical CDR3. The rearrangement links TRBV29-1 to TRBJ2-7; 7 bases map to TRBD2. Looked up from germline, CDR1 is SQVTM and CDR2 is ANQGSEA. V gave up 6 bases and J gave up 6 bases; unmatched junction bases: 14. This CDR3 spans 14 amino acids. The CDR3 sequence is CSVGRMGRGREQYF. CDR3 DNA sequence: TGCAGCGTAGGGAGGATGGGGAGGGGTCGCGAGCAGTACTTC.

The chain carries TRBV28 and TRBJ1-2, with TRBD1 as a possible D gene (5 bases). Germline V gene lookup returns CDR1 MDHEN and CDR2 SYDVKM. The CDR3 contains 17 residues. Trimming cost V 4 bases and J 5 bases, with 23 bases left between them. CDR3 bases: TGTGCCAGCAGTTCCCGGGACGCGGGGCGAATCTCGTATGGCTACACCTTC. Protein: CASSSRDAGRISYGYTF.

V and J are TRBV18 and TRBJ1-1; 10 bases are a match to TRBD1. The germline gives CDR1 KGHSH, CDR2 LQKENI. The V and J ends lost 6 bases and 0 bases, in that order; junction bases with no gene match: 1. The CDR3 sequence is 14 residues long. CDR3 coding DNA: TGTGCCAGCTCCGGACAGGGGGTGAACACTGAAGCTTTCTTT. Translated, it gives CASSGQGVNTEAFF.

The CDR3 coding sequence is TGTGCCAGCAGCTTTGCACTGACCGCTGGGGCCAACGTCCTGACTTTC. Its translation: CASSFALTAGANVLTF. This chain joins TRBV11-2 and TRBJ2-6, with D hard to call. Deletions cut 3 bases from V and 2 bases from J, with 11 bases between. The CDR3 spans 16 residues. Germline CDR1 SGHAT, CDR2 FQNNGV.

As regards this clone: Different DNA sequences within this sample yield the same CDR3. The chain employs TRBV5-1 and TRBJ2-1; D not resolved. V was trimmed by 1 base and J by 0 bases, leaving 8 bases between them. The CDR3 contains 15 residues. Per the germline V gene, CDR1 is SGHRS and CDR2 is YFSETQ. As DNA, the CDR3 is TGCGCCAGCAGCTTGAGCGTAAGCTCCTACAATGAGCAGTTCTTC. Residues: CASSLSVSSYNEQFF.

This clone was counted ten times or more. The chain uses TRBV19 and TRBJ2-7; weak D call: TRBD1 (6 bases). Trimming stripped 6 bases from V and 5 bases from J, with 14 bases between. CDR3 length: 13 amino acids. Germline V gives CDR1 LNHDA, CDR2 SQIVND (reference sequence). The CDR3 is CASREGGGHEQYF. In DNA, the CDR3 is TGTGCCAGTAGGGAAGGGGGTGGCCACGAGCAGTACTTC.

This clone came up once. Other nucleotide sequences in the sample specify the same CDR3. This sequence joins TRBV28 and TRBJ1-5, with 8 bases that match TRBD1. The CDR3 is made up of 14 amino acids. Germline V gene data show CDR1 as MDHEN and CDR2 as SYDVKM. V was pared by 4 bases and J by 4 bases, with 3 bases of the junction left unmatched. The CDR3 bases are TGTGCCAGCAGTTCAGGGACAGGAAATCAGCCCCAGCATTTT. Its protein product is CASSSGTGNQPQHF. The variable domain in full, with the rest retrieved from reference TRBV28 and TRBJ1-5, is DVKVTQSSRYLVKRTGEKVFLECVQDMDHENMFWYRQDPGLGLRLIYFSYDVKMKEKGDIPEGYSVSREKKERFSLILESASTNQTSMYLCASSSGTGNQPQHFGDGTRLSIL.

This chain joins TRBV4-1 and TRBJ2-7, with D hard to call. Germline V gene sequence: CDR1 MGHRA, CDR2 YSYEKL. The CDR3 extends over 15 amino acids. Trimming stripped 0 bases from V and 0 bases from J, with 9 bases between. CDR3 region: CASSQDWTSSYEQYF. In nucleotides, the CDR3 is TGCGCCAGCAGCCAAGATTGGACGAGCTCCTACGAGCAGTACTTC.

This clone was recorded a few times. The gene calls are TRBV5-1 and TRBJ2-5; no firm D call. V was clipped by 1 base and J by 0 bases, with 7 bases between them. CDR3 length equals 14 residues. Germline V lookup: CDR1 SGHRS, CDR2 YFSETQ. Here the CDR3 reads CASSLMADQETQYF. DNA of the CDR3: TGCGCCAGCAGCTTGATGGCGGACCAAGAGACCCAGTACTTC.

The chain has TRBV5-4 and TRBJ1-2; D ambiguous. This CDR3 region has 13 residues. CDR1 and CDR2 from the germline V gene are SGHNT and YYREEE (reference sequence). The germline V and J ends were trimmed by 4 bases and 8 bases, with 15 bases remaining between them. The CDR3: CASSRTENAGYTF. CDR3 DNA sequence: TGTGCCAGCAGCCGAACCGAGAACGCCGGCTACACCTTC.

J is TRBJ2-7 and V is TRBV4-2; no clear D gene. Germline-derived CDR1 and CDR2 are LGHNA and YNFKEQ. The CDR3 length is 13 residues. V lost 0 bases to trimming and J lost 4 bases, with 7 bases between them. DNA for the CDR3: TGTGCCAGCAGCCAAGATGCTAGTTACGAGCAGTACTTC. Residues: CASSQDASYEQYF.

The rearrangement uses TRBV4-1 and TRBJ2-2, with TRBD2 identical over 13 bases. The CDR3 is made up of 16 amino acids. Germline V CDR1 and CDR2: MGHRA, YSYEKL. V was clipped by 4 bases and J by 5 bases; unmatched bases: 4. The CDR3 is CASSPGTSGETGELFF. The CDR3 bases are TGCGCCAGCAGCCCGGGGACTAGCGGGGAGACCGGGGAGCTGTTTTTT.

DNA for the CDR3: TGTGCCAGCAGCCAACCCCAAGGGACGGATACGCAGTATTTT. It translates to CASSQPQGTDTQYF. The V call is TRBV6-6, the J call TRBJ2-3; D might be TRBD1 or TRBD2, each matching 5 bases. In germline, CDR1 is MNHNY, CDR2 SVGAGI (reference sequence). Deletions cut 6 bases from V and 6 bases from J, with 16 bases between. The CDR3 covers 14 residues.

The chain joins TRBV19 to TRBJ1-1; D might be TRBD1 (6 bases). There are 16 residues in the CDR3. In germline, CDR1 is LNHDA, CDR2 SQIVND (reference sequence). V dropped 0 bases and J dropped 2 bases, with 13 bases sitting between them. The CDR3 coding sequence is TGTGCCAGTAGTATAGATATGGGGACACAAAACACTGAAGCTTTCTTT. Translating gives CASSIDMGTQNTEAFF. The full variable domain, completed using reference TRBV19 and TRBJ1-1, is DGGITQSPKYLFRKEGQNVTLSCEQNLNHDAMYWYRQDPGQGLRLIYYSQIVNDFQKGDIAEGYSVSREKKESFPLTVTSAQKNPTAFYLCASSIDMGTQNTEAFFGQGTRLTVV.

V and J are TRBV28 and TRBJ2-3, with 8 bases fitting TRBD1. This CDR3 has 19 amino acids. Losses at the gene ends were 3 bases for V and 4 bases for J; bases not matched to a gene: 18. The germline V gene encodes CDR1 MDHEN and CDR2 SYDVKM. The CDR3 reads CASSFSPGRGRESSDTQYF. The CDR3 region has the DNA TGTGCCAGCAGTTTCTCCCCGGGCAGGGGGCGTGAATCTTCAGATACGCAGTATTTT.

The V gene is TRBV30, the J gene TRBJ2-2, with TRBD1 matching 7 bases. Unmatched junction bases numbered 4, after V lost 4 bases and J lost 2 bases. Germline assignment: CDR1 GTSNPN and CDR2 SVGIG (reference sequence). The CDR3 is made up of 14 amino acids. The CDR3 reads CAWNPGGNTGELFF. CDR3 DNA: TGTGCCTGGAATCCAGGGGGAAACACCGGGGAGCTGTTTTTT. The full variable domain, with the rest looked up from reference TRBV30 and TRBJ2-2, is SQTIHQWPATLVQPVGSPLSLECTVEGTSNPNLYWYRQAAGRGLQLLFYSVGIGQISSEVPQNLSASRPQDRQFILSSKKLLLSDSGFYLCAWNPGGNTGELFFGEGSRLTVL.

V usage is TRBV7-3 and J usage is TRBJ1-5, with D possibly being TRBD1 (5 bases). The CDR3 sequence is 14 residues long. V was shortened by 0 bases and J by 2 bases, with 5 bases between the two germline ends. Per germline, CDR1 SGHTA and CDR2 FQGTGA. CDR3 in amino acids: CASSLTGGNQPQHF. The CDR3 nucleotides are TGTGCCAGCAGCTTAACAGGGGGCAATCAGCCCCAGCATTTT. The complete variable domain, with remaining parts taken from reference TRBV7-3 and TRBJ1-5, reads GAGVSQTPSNKVTEKGKYVELRCDPISGHTALYWYRQSLGQGPEFLIYFQGTGAADDSGLPNDRFFAVRPEGSVSTLKIQRTERGDSAVYLCASSLTGGNQPQHFGDGTRLSIL.

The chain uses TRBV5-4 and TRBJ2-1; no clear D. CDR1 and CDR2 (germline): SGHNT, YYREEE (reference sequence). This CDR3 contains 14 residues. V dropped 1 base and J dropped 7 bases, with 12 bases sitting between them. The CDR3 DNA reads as TGTGCCAGCAGCTTGTTCATCGAGACTAATGAGCAGTTCTTC. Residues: CASSLFIETNEQFF.

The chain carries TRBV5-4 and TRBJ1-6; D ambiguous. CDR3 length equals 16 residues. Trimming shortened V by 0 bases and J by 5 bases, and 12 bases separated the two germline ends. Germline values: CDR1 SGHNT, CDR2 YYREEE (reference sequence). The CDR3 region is CASSLASGPDNSPLHF. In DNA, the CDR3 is TGTGCCAGCAGCTTGGCCTCAGGCCCCGATAATTCACCCCTCCACTTT.

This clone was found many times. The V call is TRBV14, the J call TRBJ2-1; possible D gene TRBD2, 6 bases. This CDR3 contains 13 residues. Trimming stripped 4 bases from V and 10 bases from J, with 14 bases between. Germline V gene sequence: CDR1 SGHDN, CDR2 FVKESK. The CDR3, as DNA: TGTGCCAGCAGCCGGACTACCTTCGGGGAGCAGTTCTTC. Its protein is CASSRTTFGEQFF. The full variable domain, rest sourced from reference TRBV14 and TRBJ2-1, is EAGVTQFPSHSVIEKGQTVTLRCDPISGHDNLYWYRRVMGKEIKFLLHFVKESKQDESGMPNNRFLAERTGGTYSTLKVQPAELEDSGVYFCASSRTTFGEQFFGPGTRLTVL.

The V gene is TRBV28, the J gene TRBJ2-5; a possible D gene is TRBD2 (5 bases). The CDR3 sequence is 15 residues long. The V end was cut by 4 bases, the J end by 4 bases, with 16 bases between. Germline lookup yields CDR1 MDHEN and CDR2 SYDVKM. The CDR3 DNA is TGTGCCAGCAGTTCCCCGGACTCGGCGGGAGAGACCCAGTACTTC. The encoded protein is CASSSPDSAGETQYF.